The source of this TCR beta chain is a study of early T cells in non-severe SARS-CoV-2 infection. Study-level information: The input, bulk RNA from unsorted whole blood, was sequenced, and chains were unpaired.

TCRdb recomputed calls from the 5' RACE reads with MiXCR, one row per CDR3 protein. This repertoire shows tens of thousands of distinct CDR3 sequences, around 12% found once; its top ten account for approximately 4.9%. Ten or more counts support this clonotype. Material: whole blood. The sequence was obtained from an adult who was a healthcare worker with PCR-confirmed SARS-CoV-2 infection or an uninfected control (not recorded which).

The CDR3 spells CASRLRAGLAENEQFF. CDR3 sequence (DNA): TGCGCCAGCCGATTACGGGCGGGTCTAGCGGAGAATGAGCAGTTCTTC. This chain joins TRBV5-1 and TRBJ2-1; 7 nucleotides line up with TRBD2. From germline, CDR1 is SGHRS and CDR2 YFSETQ. J was trimmed by 7 bases and V by 7 bases; bases with no gene match: 17. The CDR3 extends over 16 amino acids.